The rows below give T cell receptor beta chains drawn from one sample of a study of blood T cell repertoires in COVID-19. Produced via immunoSEQ multiplex PCR; TCRdb's table is partial and in-frame only. The repertoire consists of around 190,000 clones, with approximately 90% occurring once and the leading ten covering 10%. Input material: PBMCs or T cells enriched from blood (not recorded which). The receptors come from a man aged 18 to 29 with acute COVID-19. Both conserved end residues are trimmed from each CDR3.

TRBV4-1 | ASSGRGSGAGDTQY
TRBV9 | ASSAARGQTGANVLT
TRBV5-1 | ASSPLSRGTEAF
TRBV27 | ASSRTGWSETQY
TRBV6-5 | ASSRLAGEPDTQY
TRBV27 | ASSRDNEQF
TRBV15 | ATSRADISLMNTEAF
TRBV27 | ASSPREADTQY
TRBV5-4 | ASSFAGGPPGELF
TRBV18 | ASSPELAVSGNTIY
TRBV25-1 | ASSESDRVLGYT
TRBV11-2 | ASSATGQIVEAF
TRBV4-1 | ASSHLPGQSLNYGYT
TRBV5-6 | ASSLGTIEAQY
TRBV6-1 | ASSEEGWQGYEQY
TRBV7-6 | ASSPGTSVYEQY
TRBV5-1 | ASSSSSYNEQF
TRBV6-4 | ASGDLRQQY
TRBV2 | ASSPTSGSSNEQF
TRBV12-3/TRBV12-4 | ASSRGQGYRYT
TRBV19 | ASSTSGQGTYGYT
TRBV29-1 | SVAKETGEQY
TRBV20-1 | SASLSRGYGYT
TRBV2 | ASSESAGGYNEQF
TRBV2 | AIPGKREDGGELF
TRBV9 | ASSASPGQGFGYT
TRBV28 | ASSFELAANNEQF
TRBV6-1 | ASSEEITGGYEQY
TRBV6-5 | ASNRGDEQF
TRBV4-1 | ASSQVSDSSYEQY
TRBV7-6 | ASSSRSAGVAETQY
TRBV30 | AWSVQDTYGYT
TRBV7-3 | ASSYSPGEDDNEQF
TRBV12-3/TRBV12-4 | ASSFSGVKTQY
TRBV7-9 | ASSATSAGTGELF
TRBV25-1 | ASSGLAGGPNQETQY
TRBV27 | ASTPSTGSYGYT
TRBV7-9 | ASSGGVSGIDIQY
TRBV7-3 | ASSFTTGEHTEAF
TRBV29-1 | SVSSGSSTDTQY
TRBV4-1 | ASSQEDWLAGDESYEQY
TRBV28 | ASSILHLGTGFFVHGYT
TRBV28 | ANQGEDNSPLH
TRBV7-2 | ASSLPTSGLAEYNEQF
TRBV5-4 | ASSLDREETQY
TRBV7-2 | ASSPLSLNTEAF